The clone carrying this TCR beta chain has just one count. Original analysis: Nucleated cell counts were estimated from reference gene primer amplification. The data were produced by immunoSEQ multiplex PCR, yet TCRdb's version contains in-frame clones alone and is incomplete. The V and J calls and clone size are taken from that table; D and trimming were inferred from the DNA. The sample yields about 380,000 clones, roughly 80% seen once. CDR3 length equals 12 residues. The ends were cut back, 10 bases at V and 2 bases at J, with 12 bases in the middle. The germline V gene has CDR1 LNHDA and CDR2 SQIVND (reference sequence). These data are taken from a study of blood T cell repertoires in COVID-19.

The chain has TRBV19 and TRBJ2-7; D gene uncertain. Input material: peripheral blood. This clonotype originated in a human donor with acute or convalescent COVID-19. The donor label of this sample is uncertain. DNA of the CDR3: TGTGCCAACTTTGGGCAGACCTACGAGCAGTACTTC. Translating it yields CANFGQTYEQYF.